Each of the 13 T cell receptor beta chains below was sequenced from the same sample in a study of T cell responses to AZD1222 COVID-19 vaccine. Clones were sequenced by immunoSEQ multiplex PCR, and TCRdb holds only the in-frame ones, with some missing. The table has approximately 170,000 clones, roughly 94% seen once; the top ten hold about 1.1%. Material: peripheral blood, obtained 28 days after the second AZD1222 dose. The receptors were gathered from an adult who received the AZD1222 COVID-19 vaccine.

This chain uses TRBV4-1 with TRBJ1-3; TRBD1 agrees at 7 bases. Trimming at V came to 4 bases and at J to 4 bases, leaving 10 bases not matched to a gene. The germline gives CDR1 MGHRA, CDR2 YSYEKL. The CDR3 totals 16 residues. The CDR3 DNA follows: TGCGCCAGCAGCCCTTTCACCAGGGGGGAAGGAAACACCATATATTTT. It specifies CASSPFTRGEGNTIYF.

With respect to this clone: One end of the junction does not line up with germline, which may come from a read error. The CDR3 loop is CASSQRQASGNSPLHF. CDR3 nucleotide sequence: TGTGCTAGCAGCCAGAGACAGGCTTCGGGTAATTCACCCCTCCACTTT. The chain combines TRBV7-2 with TRBJ1-6, with D perhaps matching TRBD1 (6 bases). The CDR3 sequence is 16 residues long. Germline CDR1 SGHTA, CDR2 FQGNSA.

This clone has a handful of counts. This chain joins TRBV29-1 and TRBJ2-1; D is perhaps TRBD2 (5 bases). V shed 1 base and J shed 0 bases, with 13 bases lying between them. The CDR3 is 16 residues long. Per germline, CDR1 SQVTM and CDR2 ANQGSEA. The CDR3 here is CSVEGGPLGSYNEQFF. The CDR3 coding sequence is TGCAGCGTTGAAGGAGGGCCCCTTGGCTCCTACAATGAGCAGTTCTTC.

This chain's CDR3 is CASRQGGLYGYTF. DNA of the CDR3: TGTGCCAGCAGACAGGGGGGTCTTTATGGCTACACCTTC. The chain carries TRBV6-5 and TRBJ1-2, with 8 bases aligning to TRBD1. The junction had 5 bases not matched to a gene; V was cut back by 6 bases and J by 5 bases. The CDR3 extends over 13 amino acids. Germline V gene sequence: CDR1 MNHEY, CDR2 SVGAGI.

The chain combines TRBV4-2 with TRBJ1-1, with D perhaps matching TRBD1 (5 bases). CDR3 length: 17 amino acids. Between the trimmed V and J ends, which lost 1 base and 6 bases, there was a span of 21 bases. Germline V gene lookup returns CDR1 LGHNA and CDR2 YNFKEQ. CDR3 bases: TGTGCCAGCAGCCAAGTCTTTAATGGGGCCAGAGGGTCTGAAGCTTTCTTT. It specifies CASSQVFNGARGSEAFF.

J is TRBJ1-1 and V is TRBV24-1; D call uncertain. With 4 bases removed from V and 10 bases from J, the gap between germline ends came to 6 bases. Per the germline V gene, CDR1 is KGHDR and CDR2 is SFDVKD. The CDR3 is 10 amino acids. DNA of the CDR3: TGTGCCACCAGTGAAGATAGAGCTTTCTTT. Protein: CATSEDRAFF.

This clone was seen only once. The same CDR3 also results from other DNA sequences found in this sample. J is TRBJ1-1 and V is TRBV19, with TRBD1 identical over 8 bases. The CDR3 totals 13 residues. V shed 5 bases and J 1 base; nucleotides not matched to a gene: 0. Germline loops: CDR1 LNHDA, CDR2 SQIVND (reference sequence). The DNA for the CDR3 is TGTGCCAGTAGTGGACAGGGGAACACTGAAGCTTTCTTT. Translation: CASSGQGNTEAFF.

The chain uses TRBV30 and TRBJ2-7; unclear D gene. The CDR3 has 11 residues. The ends were cut back, 1 base at V and 4 bases at J, with 5 bases in the middle. Germline CDR1 reads GTSNPN; CDR2 reads SVGIG (reference sequence). CDR3 in DNA: TGTGCCTGGAGTGGCCCTTACGAGCAGTACTTC. Its translation: CAWSGPYEQYF.

The J gene is TRBJ2-7, the V gene TRBV18, with 8 bases lining up with TRBD1. Germline CDR1 KGHSH, CDR2 LQKENI. After removal of 6 bases from V and 3 bases from J, the junction contained 10 bases not matched to a gene. This CDR3 contains 15 residues. This CDR3 is CASSPSGTGDYEQYF. CDR3 bases: TGTGCCAGCTCTCCCTCTGGGACAGGCGACTACGAGCAGTACTTC.

The J gene is TRBJ1-2, the V gene TRBV7-3; 11 nucleotides line up with TRBD1. V gave up 0 bases and J gave up 1 base; unmatched junction bases: 4. Looked up from germline, CDR1 is SGHTA and CDR2 is FQGTGA. The CDR3 is made up of 17 amino acids. This CDR3 reads CASSLTGTGGRNYGYTF. The CDR3 DNA sequence: TGTGCCAGCAGCTTAACCGGGACAGGGGGTCGTAACTATGGCTACACCTTC. The whole variable domain, filled in from reference TRBV7-3 and TRBJ1-2, reads GAGVSQTPSNKVTEKGKYVELRCDPISGHTALYWYRQSLGQGPEFLIYFQGTGAADDSGLPNDRFFAVRPEGSVSTLKIQRTERGDSAVYLCASSLTGTGGRNYGYTFGSGTRLTVV.

This sequence joins TRBV10-2 and TRBJ1-5, with 11 bases matching TRBD1. Per germline, CDR1 WSHSY and CDR2 SAAADI. Losses at the gene ends were 1 base for V and 5 bases for J; bases not matched to a gene: 7. CDR3 length: 17 amino acids. For the CDR3, the DNA is TGCGCCAGCAGTGAGTTGAGAGGACAGGGGGCCGATCAGCCCCAGCATTTT. Translating gives CASSELRGQGADQPQHF.

This sequence joins TRBV5-1 and TRBJ1-3; possibly TRBD1 for D (6 bases). The germline CDR1 and CDR2 sequences are SGHRS and YFSETQ. Trimming cost V 4 bases and J 0 bases, with 14 bases left between them. The CDR3 spans 16 residues. DNA for the CDR3: TGCGCCAGCAGCCCGGATACAGGGAACTCTGGAAACACCATATATTTT. It specifies CASSPDTGNSGNTIYF. The whole variable domain, filled in from reference TRBV5-1 and TRBJ1-3, reads KAGVTQTPRYLIKTRGQQVTLSCSPISGHRSVSWYQQTPGQGLQFLFEYFSETQRNKGNFPGRFSGRQFSNSRSEMNVSTLELGDSALYLCASSPDTGNSGNTIYFGEGSWLTVV.

CDR3 nucleotide sequence: TGTGCCAGCGCAAGGGACAGTTCCTACGAGCAGTACTTC. Its translation: CASARDSSYEQYF. J is TRBJ2-7 and V is TRBV5-4; 7 bases are shared with TRBD1. CDR1 and CDR2 from the germline V gene are SGHNT and YYREEE (reference sequence). Losses at the gene ends were 7 bases for V and 1 base for J; bases not matched to a gene: 5. The CDR3 is made up of 13 amino acids.